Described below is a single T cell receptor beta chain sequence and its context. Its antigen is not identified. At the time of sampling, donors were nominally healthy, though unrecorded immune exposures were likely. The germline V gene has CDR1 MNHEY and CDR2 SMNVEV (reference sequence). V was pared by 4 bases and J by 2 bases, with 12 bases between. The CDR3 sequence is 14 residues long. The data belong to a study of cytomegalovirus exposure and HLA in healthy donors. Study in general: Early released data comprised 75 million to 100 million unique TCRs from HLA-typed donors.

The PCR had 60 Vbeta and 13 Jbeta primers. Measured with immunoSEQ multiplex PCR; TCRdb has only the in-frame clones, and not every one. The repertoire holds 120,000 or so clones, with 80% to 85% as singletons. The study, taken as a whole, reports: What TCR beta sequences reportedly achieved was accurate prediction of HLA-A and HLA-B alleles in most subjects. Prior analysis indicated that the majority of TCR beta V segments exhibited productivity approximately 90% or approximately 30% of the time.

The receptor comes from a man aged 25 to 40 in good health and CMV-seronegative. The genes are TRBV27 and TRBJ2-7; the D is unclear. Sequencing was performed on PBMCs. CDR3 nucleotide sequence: TGTGCCAGCAGTTCCCCACAGAAAACCTACGAGCAGTACTTC. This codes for CASSSPQKTYEQYF.